This T cell receptor (beta chain) was recovered during a study of T cell responses to AZD1222 COVID-19 vaccine. The wider study: Pooling covered second doses at about 4 or about 12 weeks.

The CDR3 contains 18 residues. With V trimmed by 1 base and J by 0 bases, 7 bases remained unmatched. CDR1 and CDR2 (germline): SGHRS, YFSETQ. Study-wide results and caveats: Clonal diversity may have been underestimated in mostly white British donors. The study identified only six AZD1222 recipients as seropositive at baseline. Researchers took repertoire samples only after the peak T cell response had come.

The method was immunoSEQ multiplex PCR; TCRdb's version includes in-frame clones alone and lacks a portion of them. This sample has roughly 150,000 clones, with about 87% found just once. Concerning this clone: As yet, its antigen is unknown.

The V gene is TRBV5-1, the J gene TRBJ2-3; 11 positions match TRBD2. The clonotype originates from an adult in good health. This sample comprised peripheral blood, obtained on day 0 of AZD1222 vaccination. The chain's CDR3 is CASSLSTSGIPSTDTQYF. Written as DNA, the CDR3 is TGCGCCAGCAGCTTGTCGACTAGCGGGATCCCTAGCACAGATACGCAGTATTTT.